The rows below give T cell receptor beta chains drawn from one sample of a study of human T cells and chemical hapten exposure. One entry per CDR3 protein, called by TCRdb with MiXCR from the RACE reads. The sample has around 45,000 distinct CDR3 sequences, about 4.8% seen once; the top ten hold about 5.8%. Sequencing was done on a sample of whole blood. These receptors were taken from a human donor in good health. Some clones in this sample may be carry-over from other donors' samples. CDR3s include the opening cysteine and the closing phenylalanine or tryptophan. A D gene is named only where the DNA matches it firmly. Part of the rows lack a size; the others show once, few, many or a class for expanded clones.

size: many
D: NA
V: TRBV30
J: TRBJ2-1
CDR3: CAWGLSHPIVSYNEQFF
DNA: TGTGCCTGGGGCCTATCCCACCCAATCGTCTCCTACAATGAGCAGTTCTTC

size: many
D: NA
V: TRBV28
J: TRBJ1-5
CDR3: CASSIEGNQPQHF
DNA: TGTGCCAGCAGCATCGAGGGAAATCAGCCCCAGCATTTT

size: NA
D: NA
V: TRBV2
J: TRBJ1-5
CDR3: CASGRGGNQPQHF
DNA: TGTGCCAGCGGTCGAGGGGGCAATCAGCCCCAGCATTTT

size: NA
D: NA
V: TRBV6-5
J: TRBJ1-1
CDR3: CASTWRGGVTEAFF
DNA: TGTGCCAGCACCTGGAGAGGAGGAGTCACTGAAGCTTTCTTT

size: NA
D: NA
V: TRBV6-5
J: TRBJ2-5
CDR3: CASSYGGETQYF
DNA: TGTGCCAGCAGTTACGGGGGAGAGACCCAGTACTTC

size: many
D: NA
V: TRBV28
J: TRBJ2-1
CDR3: CASSLRSYNEQFF
DNA: TGTGCCAGCAGTTTAAGGTCCTACAATGAGCAGTTCTTC

size: many
D: NA
V: TRBV7-2
J: TRBJ1-1
CDR3: CASTFMNTEAFF
DNA: TGTGCCAGCACCTTTATGAACACTGAAGCTTTCTTT

size: many
D: NA
V: TRBV2
J: TRBJ2-4
CDR3: CASSERIALAKNIQYF
DNA: TGTGCCAGCAGTGAACGAATCGCGCTAGCCAAAAACATTCAGTACTTC

size: many
D: NA
V: TRBV12-3/TRBV12-4
J: TRBJ2-2
CDR3: CASIPMGGELFF
DNA: TGTGCCAGCATCCCGATGGGCGGGGAGCTGTTTTTT

size: few
D: NA
V: TRBV12-5
J: TRBJ1-2
CDR3: CASALGGAGGGYTF
DNA: TGTGCTAGTGCCTTGGGGGGGGCTGGTGGTGGCTACACCTTC

size: many
D: TRBD1
V: TRBV7-9
J: TRBJ2-6
CDR3: CASSPSPGQGAAGANVLTF
DNA: TGTGCCAGCAGCCCGTCACCGGGACAGGGGGCGGCTGGGGCCAACGTCCTGACTTTC

size: many
D: NA
V: TRBV29-1
J: TRBJ1-1
CDR3: CSVMAGMGTEAFF
DNA: TGCAGCGTTATGGCCGGGATGGGAACTGAAGCTTTCTTT

size: many
D: NA
V: TRBV4-1
J: TRBJ1-5
CDR3: CASSQGAAREGLSQPQHF
DNA: TGCGCCAGCAGCCAAGGAGCGGCCAGGGAGGGGCTCAGTCAGCCCCAGCATTTT

size: NA
D: NA
V: TRBV27
J: TRBJ1-1
CDR3: CASTPLRGIWRTEAFF
DNA: TGTGCCAGCACCCCGCTCAGGGGAATATGGAGAACTGAAGCTTTCTTT

size: many
D: TRBD2
V: TRBV5-1
J: TRBJ2-2
CDR3: CASSHPGLAGRPANTGELFF
DNA: TGCGCCAGCAGCCACCCGGGACTAGCGGGACGCCCAGCGAACACCGGGGAGCTGTTTTTT

size: few
D: NA
V: TRBV7-9
J: TRBJ2-3
CDR3: CASFSQGTDTQYF
DNA: TGTGCCAGCTTTAGCCAGGGTACAGATACGCAGTATTTT

size: few
D: TRBD1
V: TRBV5-1
J: TRBJ2-1
CDR3: CASTETLDRGKVGEQFF
DNA: TGCGCCAGCACCGAAACATTGGACAGGGGAAAAGTCGGTGAGCAGTTCTTC

size: NA
D: NA
V: TRBV10-3
J: TRBJ1-5
CDR3: CAISESGQVGNQPQHF
DNA: TGTGCCATCAGTGAGTCTGGTCAGGTCGGCAATCAGCCCCAGCATTTT

size: many
D: NA
V: TRBV27
J: TRBJ2-5
CDR3: CASSRVRVQETQYF
DNA: TGTGCCAGCAGTCGTGTCAGGGTTCAAGAGACCCAGTACTTC

size: NA
D: TRBD2
V: TRBV11-2
J: TRBJ2-7
CDR3: CASSISPGLAGSKLEQYF
DNA: TGTGCCAGCAGCATCTCTCCGGGACTAGCGGGGTCCAAGCTTGAGCAGTACTTC

size: NA
D: TRBD2
V: TRBV10-3
J: TRBJ2-3
CDR3: CAISVGGSSTDTQYF
DNA: TGTGCCATCAGTGTGGGCGGGAGTAGCACAGATACGCAGTATTTT

size: many
D: NA
V: TRBV4-1
J: TRBJ2-7
CDR3: CASSHPRIDSRSYEQYF
DNA: TGCGCCAGCAGCCACCCGCGGATCGACAGCCGGTCCTACGAGCAGTACTTC

size: many
D: NA
V: TRBV10-3
J: TRBJ2-3
CDR3: CAISDLTTSTDTQYF
DNA: TGTGCCATCAGTGATTTAACTACAAGCACAGATACGCAGTATTTT

size: few
D: NA
V: TRBV28
J: TRBJ2-7
CDR3: CASRGLNLDAREFYEQYF
DNA: TGTGCCAGCCGAGGACTAAATTTGGACGCTCGGGAATTCTACGAGCAGTACTTC

size: many
D: NA
V: TRBV6-1
J: TRBJ2-5
CDR3: CASSEAKGWKTQYF
DNA: TGTGCCAGCAGTGAAGCGAAGGGGTGGAAGACCCAGTACTTC

size: few
D: NA
V: TRBV6-5
J: TRBJ1-6
CDR3: CASRLEGTYNSPLHF
DNA: TGTGCCAGCAGGCTAGAAGGCACCTATAATTCACCCCTCCACTTT

size: many
D: NA
V: TRBV3-1
J: TRBJ2-7
CDR3: CASRPVGVYEQYF
DNA: TGTGCCAGCCGGCCCGTGGGCGTGTACGAGCAGTACTTC

size: few
D: NA
V: TRBV5-1
J: TRBJ2-3
CDR3: CASSLARRGGTKTSTDTQYF
DNA: TGCGCCAGCAGCTTGGCCCGGAGGGGCGGAACAAAGACTAGCACAGATACGCAGTATTTT

size: NA
D: NA
V: TRBV19
J: TRBJ2-5
CDR3: CASSKYWQETQYF
DNA: TGTGCCAGTAGTAAGTACTGGCAAGAGACCCAGTACTTC

size: many
D: TRBD1
V: TRBV25-1
J: TRBJ2-3
CDR3: CASSEFLTGVPSTDTQYF
DNA: TGTGCCAGCAGTGAATTCCTTACAGGGGTCCCTAGCACAGATACGCAGTATTTT

size: many
D: TRBD1
V: TRBV29-1
J: TRBJ2-7
CDR3: CSVGQGSNYEQYF
DNA: TGCAGCGTTGGACAGGGGTCTAATTACGAGCAGTACTTC

size: many
D: NA
V: TRBV20-1
J: TRBJ1-2
CDR3: CSPRGEGVSYGYTF
DNA: TGCAGCCCTCGAGGAGAGGGAGTCAGCTATGGCTACACCTTC

size: many
D: NA
V: TRBV29-1
J: TRBJ2-4
CDR3: CSVVLAWGKNIQYF
DNA: TGCAGCGTTGTTTTAGCTTGGGGCAAAAACATTCAGTACTTC

size: many
D: NA
V: TRBV2
J: TRBJ2-2
CDR3: CASTGASANTGELFF
DNA: TGTGCCAGTACCGGGGCTAGCGCGAACACCGGGGAGCTGTTTTTT

size: many
D: TRBD2
V: TRBV7-2
J: TRBJ2-1
CDR3: CASSLQTQGGLASEQFF
DNA: TGTGCCAGCAGCCTTCAAACCCAAGGAGGACTAGCAAGTGAGCAGTTCTTC

size: many
D: NA
V: TRBV7-3
J: TRBJ2-1
CDR3: CASSPTLMDYNEQFF
DNA: TGTGCCAGCAGCCCTACACTCATGGACTACAATGAGCAGTTCTTC

size: many
D: TRBD1
V: TRBV7-9
J: TRBJ1-1
CDR3: CASSHARGQNTEAFF
DNA: TGTGCCAGCAGCCATGCCAGGGGGCAGAACACTGAAGCTTTCTTT

size: NA
D: NA
V: TRBV28
J: TRBJ1-5
CDR3: CASHGGGGNQPQHF
DNA: TGTGCCAGTCACGGGGGGGGCGGCAATCAGCCCCAGCATTTT

size: many
D: NA
V: TRBV21-1
J: TRBJ2-3
CDR3: CASSKPGTGLRTFTDTQYF
DNA: TGTGCCAGCAGCAAACCCGGGACAGGGCTTCGGACCTTCACAGATACGCAGTATTTT

size: NA
D: NA
V: TRBV20-1
J: TRBJ1-2
CDR3: CSAREVNYGYTF
DNA: TGCAGTGCTAGAGAAGTAAACTATGGCTACACCTTC

size: NA
D: NA
V: TRBV27
J: TRBJ2-7
CDR3: CASSLEGTISYEQYF
DNA: TGTGCCAGCAGTTTAGAAGGGACAATCTCCTACGAGCAGTACTTC

size: few
D: NA
V: TRBV5-1
J: TRBJ2-6
CDR3: CASKASSSGANVLTF
DNA: TGCGCCAGCAAGGCTAGCAGCTCTGGGGCCAACGTCCTGACTTTC

size: many
D: TRBD1
V: TRBV6-1
J: TRBJ2-1
CDR3: CASSDHRGQPRGEQFF
DNA: TGTGCCAGCAGTGATCACAGGGGGCAGCCCCGGGGGGAGCAGTTCTTC

size: many
D: TRBD2
V: TRBV11-1
J: TRBJ2-1
CDR3: CASSLGLAGGEQFF
DNA: TGTGCCAGCAGCTTAGGACTAGCGGGAGGTGAGCAGTTCTTC

size: many
D: NA
V: TRBV6-5
J: TRBJ1-3
CDR3: CASSYSPGYAGNTIYF
DNA: TGTGCCAGCAGTTACTCGCCGGGGTATGCTGGAAACACCATATATTTT

size: few
D: NA
V: TRBV30
J: TRBJ1-2
CDR3: CAWSVIREGGYTF
DNA: TGTGCCTGGAGTGTAATCCGGGAGGGAGGCTACACCTTC

size: many
D: TRBD2
V: TRBV20-1
J: TRBJ2-7
CDR3: CSAASGLADYEQYF
DNA: TGCAGTGCTGCCTCGGGACTAGCAGATTACGAGCAGTACTTC

size: few
D: TRBD1
V: TRBV6-2/TRBV6-3
J: TRBJ1-3
CDR3: CASSRSDRGSGNTIYF
DNA: TGTGCCAGCAGTCGCTCGGACAGGGGCTCTGGAAACACCATATATTTT